Detailed here is one TCR beta chain. The data were taken from a study of blood T cell repertoires in COVID-19. Study at large: Acute and convalescent COVID-19 specimens originated in the United States, Italy and Spain.

The data were produced by immunoSEQ multiplex PCR, yet TCRdb's version contains in-frame clones alone and is incomplete. This sample has around 230,000 clones, with approximately 75% found just once. The CDR3 has 18 residues. V lost 7 bases and J lost 9; bases outside the gene matches: 18. Germline V gives CDR1 SNHLY, CDR2 FYNNEI. In terms of age and location, participants ranged from roughly 18 to 90 years and lived in approximately 24 US areas. All recovered Cohort 3 donors got two negative PCRs, got clearance, or saw symptom resolution. This clonotype originated in a man between 40 and 49 years old who had recovered from COVID-19. Sequenced: PBMCs or T cells enriched from blood (not recorded which). The V call is TRBV2, the J call TRBJ2-2; 12 bases agree with TRBD2. The CDR3 DNA sequence: TGTGCCAGCACCAGAAGGGGCCCTAGCGGGGGGGCCAAAAGGGAGCTGTTTTTT. Its protein is CASTRRGPSGGAKRELFF.